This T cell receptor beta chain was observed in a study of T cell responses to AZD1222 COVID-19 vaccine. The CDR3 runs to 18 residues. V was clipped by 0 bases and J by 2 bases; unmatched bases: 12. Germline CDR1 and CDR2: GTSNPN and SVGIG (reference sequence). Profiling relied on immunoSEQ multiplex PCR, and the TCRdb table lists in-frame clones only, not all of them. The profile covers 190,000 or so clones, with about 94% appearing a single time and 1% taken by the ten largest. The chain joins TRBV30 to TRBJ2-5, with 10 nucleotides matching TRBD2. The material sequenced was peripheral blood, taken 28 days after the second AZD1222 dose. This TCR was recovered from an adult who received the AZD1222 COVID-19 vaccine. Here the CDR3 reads CAWSVVAGGRTGQETQYF. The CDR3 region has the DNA TGTGCCTGGAGTGTAGTAGCGGGGGGTCGGACCGGTCAAGAGACCCAGTACTTC.